Presented here are 9 T cell receptor beta chains from one specimen sequenced in a study of regulatory T cells in long-lasting Graves disease. Time point indicated: newly diagnosed GD, antithyroid drugs for less than 3 months. RNA from PBMCs was the source of the TCR library. The TCR beta library used iRepertoire HTBI primers with Arm-PCR amplification of CDR3. TCRdb re-called the multiplex PCR reads with MiXCR, one entry per CDR3 protein. The table records about 620,000 distinct CDR3 sequences, about 16% of them present only once. The same data also went into a second study, on T cells in Graves' hyperthyroidism and ophthalmopathy.

The starting material was peripheral blood mononuclear cells (PBMCs), obtained at new diagnosis, from a patient treated with antithyroid drugs. The receptors shown here come from a woman aged 25 to 45 with Graves disease.

In this sample, this clonotype turned up a few times. The chain carries TRBV24-1 and TRBJ1-1; no firm D call. The V gene lost 6 bases and the J gene lost 11 bases, with 21 bases spanning the gap. The CDR3 consists of 14 residues. Germline V gene sequence: CDR1 KGHDR, CDR2 SFDVKD. Written as DNA, the CDR3 is TGTGCCACCAGTTATGGACGGAGCAGACTCGGCGCTTTCTTT. Its protein is CATSYGRSRLGAFF.

The sample holds a few counts of this clonotype. V is TRBV30 and J is TRBJ2-7; D unclear. The V end was cut by 0 bases, the J end by 2 bases, with 14 bases between. The length of the CDR3 is 15 residues. Per the germline V gene, CDR1 is GTSNPN and CDR2 is SVGIG (reference sequence). The CDR3 here is CAWSVRYSDPYEQYF. The CDR3 DNA follows: TGTGCCTGGAGTGTACGCTACTCTGACCCCTACGAGCAGTACTTC.

The rearrangement links TRBV19 to TRBJ2-2, with 7 bases matching TRBD2. The V gene's germline CDR1 is LNHDA and CDR2 SQIVND (reference sequence). The trim removed 8 bases at V and 4 bases at J, leaving 7 bases unmatched. This CDR3 region has 14 residues. The CDR3: CASDPSGFTGELFF. Here the CDR3 DNA reads TGTGCCAGTGATCCTAGCGGATTCACCGGGGAGCTGTTTTTT.

This clonotype was picked up many times. The genes are TRBV7-9 and TRBJ1-1; D is undetermined. The CDR3 covers 12 residues. V was clipped by 2 bases and J by 8 bases, with 9 bases between them. Germline V gene sequence: CDR1 SEHNR, CDR2 FQNEAQ (reference sequence). CDR3 sequence (DNA): TGTGCCAGCAGCTTACCCGGCGGAGAAGCTTTCTTT. Its translation is CASSLPGGEAFF.

This clonotype came up many times. The chain couples TRBV5-1 to TRBJ2-7; 7 bases are a match to TRBD2. The CDR3 contains 13 residues. Germline V gives CDR1 SGHRS, CDR2 YFSETQ. V dropped 0 bases and J dropped 5; count of bases not matched to a gene: 2. The CDR3 protein is CASSLAGGDEQYF. As DNA, the CDR3 is TGCGCCAGCAGCTTGGCGGGAGGAGACGAGCAGTACTTC.

This clonotype occurred a few times. A single base separates this from a much larger clone, so it may be a read error. This chain uses TRBV28 with TRBJ1-5; D is uncertain. Germline-derived CDR1 and CDR2 are MDHEN and SYDVKM. The CDR3 totals 15 residues. Trimming stripped 4 bases from V and 2 bases from J, with 12 bases between. The CDR3 loop reads CASSSWGLGNQPQHF. The CDR3 DNA is TGTGCCAGCAGTTCTTGGGGTTTGGGCAATCAGCCCCAGCATTTT.

The chain is built from TRBV29-1 and TRBJ2-7; D is unclear. The CDR3 consists of 14 residues. Per the germline V gene, CDR1 is SQVTM and CDR2 is ANQGSEA. V was shortened by 5 bases and J by 1 base, with 15 bases between the two germline ends. The CDR3 DNA sequence: TGCAGCGTTAGAAAGGATTTGGGGTCCTACGAGCAGTACTTC. This codes for CSVRKDLGSYEQYF.

The chain combines TRBV6-4 with TRBJ1-6; no reliable D call. V shed 3 bases and J shed 7 bases, with 7 bases lying between them. Germline V lookup: CDR1 MRHNA, CDR2 SNTAGT. The CDR3 is 13 residues long. CDR3 DNA: TGTGCCAGCAGTGAAGCCAGAAATTCACCCCTCCACTTT. Its protein is CASSEARNSPLHF.

This chain joins TRBV19 and TRBJ1-2; 9 bases match TRBD1. Germline V lookup: CDR1 LNHDA, CDR2 SQIVND (reference sequence). Unmatched junction bases numbered 17, after V lost 5 bases and J lost 4 bases. CDR3 size: 18 residues. Written as DNA, the CDR3 is TGTGCCAGTAGTGCCCCGACGGGGACAGGGAATGTTCTCTATGGCTACACCTTC. Residues: CASSAPTGTGNVLYGYTF.